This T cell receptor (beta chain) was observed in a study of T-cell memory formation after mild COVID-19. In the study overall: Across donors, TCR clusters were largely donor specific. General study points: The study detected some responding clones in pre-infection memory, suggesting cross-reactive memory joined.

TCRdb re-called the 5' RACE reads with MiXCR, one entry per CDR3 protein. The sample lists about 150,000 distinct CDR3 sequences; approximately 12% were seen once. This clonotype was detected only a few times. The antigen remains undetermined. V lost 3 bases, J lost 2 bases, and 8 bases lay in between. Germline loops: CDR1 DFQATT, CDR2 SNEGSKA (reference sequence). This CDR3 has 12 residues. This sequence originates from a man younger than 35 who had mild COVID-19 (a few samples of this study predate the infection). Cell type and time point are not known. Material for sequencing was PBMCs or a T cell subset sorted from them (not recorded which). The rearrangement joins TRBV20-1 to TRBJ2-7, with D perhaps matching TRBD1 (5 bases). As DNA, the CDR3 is TGCAGTGCTAGGACCAGGGCCTACGAGCAGTACTTC. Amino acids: CSARTRAYEQYF.